The clone carrying this TCR beta chain was counted at least ten times. Antigen specificity is unknown. The sample originates from a study of regulatory T cells in long-lasting Graves disease. Sample time point: newly diagnosed GD, antithyroid drugs for less than 3 months. From PBMCs, RNA was extracted and then used to make the TCR library. As collected, the peripheral blood samples measured approximately 10 milliliters each and went into EDTA tubes. Assembly of TCR beta libraries relied on iRepertoire HTBI primers together with Arm-PCR of CDR3 regions. One entry per CDR3 protein, called by TCRdb with MiXCR from the multiplex PCR reads. The sample has hundreds of thousands of distinct CDR3 sequences, 16% seen once. Overall study results and limits: The TCR repertoire of persistent Graves' patients was less diverse than that of newly diagnosed ones.

The CDR3 consists of 14 residues. CDR1 is SGHAT and CDR2 is FQDESV in the germline V gene (reference sequence). V lost 6 bases to trimming and J lost 6 bases; unmatched junction nucleotides: 9. The same specimen was also included in a second study, on T cells in Graves' hyperthyroidism and ophthalmopathy.

This sequence was found in a middle-aged man with Graves disease. This specimen consisted of peripheral blood mononuclear cells (PBMCs), obtained at new diagnosis, from a patient treated with antithyroid drugs. The chain links TRBV11-1 to TRBJ2-3; 7 bases line up with TRBD2. The CDR3 coding sequence is TGTGCCAGCAGTCCGGGACTACACTCGGATACGCAGTATTTT. Protein sequence: CASSPGLHSDTQYF.